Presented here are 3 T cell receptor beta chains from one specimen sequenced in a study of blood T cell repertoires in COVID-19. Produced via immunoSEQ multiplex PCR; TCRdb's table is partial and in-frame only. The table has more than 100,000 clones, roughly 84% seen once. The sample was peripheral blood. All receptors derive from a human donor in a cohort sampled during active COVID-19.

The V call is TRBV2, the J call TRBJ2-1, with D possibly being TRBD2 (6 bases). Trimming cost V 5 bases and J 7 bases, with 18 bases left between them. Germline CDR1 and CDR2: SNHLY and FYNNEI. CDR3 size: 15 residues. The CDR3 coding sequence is TGTGCCAGCAGTTCCTCAGACGGGGGTAATAATGAGCAGTTCTTC. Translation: CASSSSDGGNNEQFF.

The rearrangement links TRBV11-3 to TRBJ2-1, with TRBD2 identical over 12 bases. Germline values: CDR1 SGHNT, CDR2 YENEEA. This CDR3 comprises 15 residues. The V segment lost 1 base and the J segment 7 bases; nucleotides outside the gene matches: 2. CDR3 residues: CASSLGLAGDNEQFF. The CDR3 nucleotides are TGTGCCAGCAGCTTAGGACTAGCGGGGGATAATGAGCAGTTCTTC.

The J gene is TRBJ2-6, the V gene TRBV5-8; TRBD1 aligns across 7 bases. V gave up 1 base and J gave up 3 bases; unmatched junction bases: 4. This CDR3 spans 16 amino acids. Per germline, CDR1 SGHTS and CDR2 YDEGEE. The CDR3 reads CASSLRGGSGANVLTF. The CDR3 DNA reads TGTGCCAGCAGCTTGCGAGGGGGCAGTGGGGCCAACGTCCTGACTTTC. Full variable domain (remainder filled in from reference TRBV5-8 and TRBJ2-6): EAGVTQSPTHLIKTRGQQATLRCSPISGHTSVYWYQQALGLGLQFLLWYDEGEERNRGNFPPRFSGRQFPNYSSELNVNALELEDSALYLCASSLRGGSGANVLTFGAGSRLTVL.